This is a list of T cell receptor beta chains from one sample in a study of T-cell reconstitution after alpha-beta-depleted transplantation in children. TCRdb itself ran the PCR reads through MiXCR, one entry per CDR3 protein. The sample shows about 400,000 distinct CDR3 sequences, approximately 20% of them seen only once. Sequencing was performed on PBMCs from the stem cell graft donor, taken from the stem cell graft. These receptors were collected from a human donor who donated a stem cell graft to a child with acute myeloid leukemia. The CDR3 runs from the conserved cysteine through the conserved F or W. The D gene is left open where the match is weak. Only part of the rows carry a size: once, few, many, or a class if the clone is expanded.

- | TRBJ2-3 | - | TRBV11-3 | TGTGCCAGCACCAGACGGAACAGGGACGTAGCAGATACGCAGTATTTT | CASTRRNRDVADTQYF
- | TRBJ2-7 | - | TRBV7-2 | TGTGCCAGCAGCTCCTCCATGGCGCCCGAGCAGTACTTC | CASSSSMAPEQYF
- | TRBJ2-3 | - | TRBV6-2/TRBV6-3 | TGTGCCAGCAGTTACTCCTCAGATACGCAGTATTTT | CASSYSSDTQYF
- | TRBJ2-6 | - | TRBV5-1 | TGCGCCAGCAGCTTGCCCGGGGATGGGGCCAACGTCCTGACTTTC | CASSLPGDGANVLTF
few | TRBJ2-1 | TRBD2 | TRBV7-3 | TGTGCCAGCAGCTTAAGTCTAGCGGGATCCGATGAGCAGTTCTTC | CASSLSLAGSDEQFF
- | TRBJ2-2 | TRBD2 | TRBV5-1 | TGCGCCAGCAGCCAAAGCGGGAGTTCGAACACCGGGGAGCTGTTTTTT | CASSQSGSSNTGELFF
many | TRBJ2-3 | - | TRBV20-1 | TGCAGTGCTGACTGGTGTACGCAGTATTTT | CSADWCTQYF
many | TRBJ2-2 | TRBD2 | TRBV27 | TGTGCCAGACCGGGACTAGCGGGAGCCGGGGAGCTGTTTTTT | CARPGLAGAGELFF
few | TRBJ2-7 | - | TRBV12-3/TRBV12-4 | TGTGCCAGCAGTTGGGGGGCGTCTAGCGGTACTCTCTTGCTAGCCTACGAGCAGTACTTC | CASSWGASSGTLLLAYEQYF
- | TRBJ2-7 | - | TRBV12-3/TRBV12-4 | TGTGCCAGCAGCCCTACCTCTTCCGAGCAGTACTTC | CASSPTSSEQYF
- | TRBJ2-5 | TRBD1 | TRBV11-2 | TGTGCCAGCAGCTCACCCGGGACAGGGATGGAGACCCAGTACTTC | CASSSPGTGMETQYF
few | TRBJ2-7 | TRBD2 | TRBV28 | TGTGCCAGCACCCGGGGAGGGGTAAGGAACGAGCAGTACTTC | CASTRGGVRNEQYF
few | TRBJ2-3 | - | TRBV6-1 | TGTGCCAGCATGAACCAGCCGGCGCGGGGCACAGATACGCAGTATTTT | CASMNQPARGTDTQYF
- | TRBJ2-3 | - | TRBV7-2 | TGTGCCAGCAGCTGGAGCGGGCGCACAGATACGCAGTATTTT | CASSWSGRTDTQYF
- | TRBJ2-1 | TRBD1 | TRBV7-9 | TGTGCCAGCAGCTCTACCGACAGGGGGCTCTACAATGAGCAGTTCTTC | CASSSTDRGLYNEQFF
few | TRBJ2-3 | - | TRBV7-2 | TGTGCCAGCAGCTACACCGGGACTCCGCCAGATACGCAGTATTTT | CASSYTGTPPDTQYF
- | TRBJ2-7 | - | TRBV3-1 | TGTGCCAGCAGCCAAGACCACACAACCTACGAGCAGTACTTC | CASSQDHTTYEQYF